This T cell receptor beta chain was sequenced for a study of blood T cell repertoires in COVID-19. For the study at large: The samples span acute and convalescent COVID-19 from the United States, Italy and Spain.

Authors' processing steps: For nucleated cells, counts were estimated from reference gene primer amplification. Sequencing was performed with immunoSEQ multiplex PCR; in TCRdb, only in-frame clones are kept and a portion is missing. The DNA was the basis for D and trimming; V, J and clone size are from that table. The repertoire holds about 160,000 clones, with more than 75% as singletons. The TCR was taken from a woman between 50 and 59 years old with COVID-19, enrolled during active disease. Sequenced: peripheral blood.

In DNA form, the CDR3 reads TGTGCCAGCAGCGTAGATCTATTGGGAGGAGGAAACACCATATATTTT. Protein product: CASSVDLLGGGNTIYF. The chain employs TRBV9 and TRBJ1-3, with D hard to call. V lost 0 bases and J 4 bases, leaving 14 bases between the germline ends. The CDR3 length is 16 residues. Per the germline V gene, CDR1 is SGDLS and CDR2 is YYNGEE.